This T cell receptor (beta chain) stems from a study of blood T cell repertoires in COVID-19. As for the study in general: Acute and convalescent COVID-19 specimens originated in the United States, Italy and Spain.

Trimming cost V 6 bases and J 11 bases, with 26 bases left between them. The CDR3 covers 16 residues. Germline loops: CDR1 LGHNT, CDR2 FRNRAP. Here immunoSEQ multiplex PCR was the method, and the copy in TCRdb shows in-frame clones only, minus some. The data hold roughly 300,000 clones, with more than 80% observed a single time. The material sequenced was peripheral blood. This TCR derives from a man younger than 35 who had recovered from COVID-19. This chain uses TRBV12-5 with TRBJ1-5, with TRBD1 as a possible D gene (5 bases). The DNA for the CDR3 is TGTGCTAGTGGCCTTGGGGAGGGGACGGGAAAAGGAGCCCAGCATTTT. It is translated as CASGLGEGTGKGAQHF. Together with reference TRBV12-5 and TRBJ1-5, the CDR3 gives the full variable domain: DARVTQTPRHKVTEMGQEVTMRCQPILGHNTVFWYRQTMMQGLELLAYFRNRAPLDDSGMPKDRFSAEMPDATLATLKIQPSEPRDSAVYFCASGLGEGTGKGAQHFGDGTRLSIL.